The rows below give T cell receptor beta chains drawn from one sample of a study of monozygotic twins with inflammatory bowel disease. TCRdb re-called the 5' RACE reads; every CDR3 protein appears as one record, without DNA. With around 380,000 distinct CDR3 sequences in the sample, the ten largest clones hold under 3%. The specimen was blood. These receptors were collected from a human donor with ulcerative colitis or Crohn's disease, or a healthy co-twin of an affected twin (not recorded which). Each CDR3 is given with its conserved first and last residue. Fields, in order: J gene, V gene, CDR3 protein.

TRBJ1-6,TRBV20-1,CSARSSGVYNSPLHF
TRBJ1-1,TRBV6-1,CASRITGQASHTEAFF
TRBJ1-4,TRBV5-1,CASSLQRTAGEKLFF
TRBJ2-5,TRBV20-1,CSARAGGPPGAQYF
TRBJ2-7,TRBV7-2,CASSPYGTSYEQYF
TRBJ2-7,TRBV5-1,CASSLNTYEQYF
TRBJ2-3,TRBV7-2,CASSLERVAGADTQYF
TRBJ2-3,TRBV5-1,CASSSIAGQGGTDTQYF
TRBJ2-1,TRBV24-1,CATNEPDEYNEQFF
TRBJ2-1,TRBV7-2,CASSHGLRAGDEQFF
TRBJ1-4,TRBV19,CASSIVRWEEKLFF
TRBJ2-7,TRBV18,CASSPDTGDHEQYF
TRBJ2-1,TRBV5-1,CASSRGGLSSYNEQFF
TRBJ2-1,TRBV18,CASSRLAGGLRGNEQFF
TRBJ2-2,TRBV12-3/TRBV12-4,CASSQGLAGGPGELFF
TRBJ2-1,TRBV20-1,CSARGGGRLTYNEQFF
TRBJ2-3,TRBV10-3,CAISESKGATDTQYF
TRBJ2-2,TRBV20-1,CSARDFGTGVTGELFF
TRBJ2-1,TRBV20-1,CSANRPRGRAGEQFF
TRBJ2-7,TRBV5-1,CASSLFRTGESEQYF
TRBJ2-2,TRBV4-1,CASSRRGGSANTGELFF
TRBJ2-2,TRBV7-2,CASSLEGQITGELFF
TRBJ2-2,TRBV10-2,CASRGPGTDTGELFF
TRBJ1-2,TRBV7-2,CASSFPGQGAGYTF
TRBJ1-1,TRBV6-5,CASSYSASAPLSEAFF
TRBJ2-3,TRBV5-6,CASSLYGGEDTQYF
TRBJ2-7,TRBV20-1,CSARGGYRNEQYF
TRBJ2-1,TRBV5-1,CASSQPGTGTSSSYNEQFF
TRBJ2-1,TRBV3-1,CASSRAGGQGEQFF
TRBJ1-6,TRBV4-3,CASSLRGGRVSPLHF
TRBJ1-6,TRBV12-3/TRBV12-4,CASRGQGQNSPLHF
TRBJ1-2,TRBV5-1,CASGENYGYTF
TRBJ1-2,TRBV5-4,CASSRTGPFGYTF
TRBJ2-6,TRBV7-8,CASSRPSGGDGANVLTF
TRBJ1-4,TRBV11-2,CASSSSDRSNEKLFF
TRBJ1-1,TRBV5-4,CASSNRGGGTEAFF
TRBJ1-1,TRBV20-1,CSVTIGTVSTEAFF
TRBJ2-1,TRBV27,CASLGTSGRISYNEQFF
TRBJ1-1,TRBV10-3,CAIRTEGLNTEAFF
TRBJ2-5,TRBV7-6,CASSLGPSETQYF
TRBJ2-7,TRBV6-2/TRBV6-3,CASSYLTSYEQYF